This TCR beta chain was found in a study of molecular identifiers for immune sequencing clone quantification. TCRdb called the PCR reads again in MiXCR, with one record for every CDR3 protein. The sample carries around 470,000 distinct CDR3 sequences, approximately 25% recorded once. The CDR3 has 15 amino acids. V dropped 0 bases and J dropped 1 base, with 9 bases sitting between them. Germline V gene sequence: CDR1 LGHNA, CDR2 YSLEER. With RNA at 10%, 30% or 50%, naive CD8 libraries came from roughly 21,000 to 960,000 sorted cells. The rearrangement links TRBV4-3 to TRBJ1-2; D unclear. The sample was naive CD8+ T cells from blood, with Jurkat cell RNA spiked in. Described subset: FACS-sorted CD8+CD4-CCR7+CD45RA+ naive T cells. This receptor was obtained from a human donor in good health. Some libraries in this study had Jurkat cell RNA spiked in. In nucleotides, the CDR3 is TGCGCCAGCAGCCAAGATTCTGGCATTAACTATGGCTACACCTTC. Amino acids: CASSQDSGINYGYTF.